Presented here are 24 T cell receptor beta chains from one specimen sequenced in a study of T cell repertoires in cytomegalovirus infection. TCRdb processed the reads anew with MiXCR; each CDR3 protein has one entry. The sample lists approximately 250,000 distinct CDR3 sequences, 9.1% seen once, with around 15% in the top ten. Sample: PBMCs. The source is a human donor in good health (CMV status not recorded). Some clones in this sample may be carry-over from other donors' samples.

V usage is TRBV20-1 and J usage is TRBJ2-3; D is uncertain. This CDR3 spans 12 amino acids. CDR1 and CDR2 from the germline V gene are DFQATT and SNEGSKA (reference sequence). V was pared by 3 bases and J by 0 bases, with 4 bases between. CDR3 sequence: CSASGSTDTQYF. In nucleotides, the CDR3 is TGCAGTGCTAGCGGCAGCACAGATACGCAGTATTTT.

This clonotype was picked up many times. DNA for the CDR3: TGTGCCAGCAGCTTGGGACAGGGAGGCACGAATGAAAAACTGTTTTTT. Protein product: CASSLGQGGTNEKLFF. The V call is TRBV7-2, the J call TRBJ1-4; 9 positions match TRBD1. Trimming at V came to 3 bases and at J to 5 bases, leaving 7 bases not matched to a gene. The CDR3 consists of 16 residues. The germline V gene encodes CDR1 SGHTA and CDR2 FQGNSA. Full variable domain (outside the CDR3, taken from reference TRBV7-2 and TRBJ1-4): GAGVSQSPSNKVTEKGKDVELRCDPISGHTALYWYRQSLGQGLEFLIYFQGNSAPDKSGLPSDRFSAERTGGSVSTLTIQRTQQEDSAVYLCASSLGQGGTNEKLFFGSGTQLSVL.

Remarks on this clonotype: Its ends do not fully match the called genes, so a read error is possible. The chain carries TRBV20-1 and TRBJ2-3; TRBD1 matches 7 bases. Germline CDR1 DFQATT, CDR2 SNEGSKA (reference sequence). The CDR3 extends over 15 amino acids. The CDR3 DNA sequence: TGCAGTGCGAGAGAAACAGGGGTTCTCACAGATACGCAGTATTTT. Translated: CSARETGVLTDTQYF.

This clonotype was counted between two and nine times. The chain recombines TRBV4-3 with TRBJ2-1; D is unclear. With 1 base removed from V and 4 bases from J, the gap between germline ends came to 5 bases. The CDR3 length is 13 residues. Germline V gives CDR1 LGHNA, CDR2 YSLEER. CDR3: CASSQGTYNEQFF. The CDR3, as DNA: TGCGCCAGCAGCCAAGGAACTTACAATGAGCAGTTCTTC.

This clonotype was recorded at least ten times. This chain links TRBV7-2 with TRBJ2-1, with D possibly matching TRBD2 (6 bases). The CDR3 is 15 residues long. Trimming shortened V by 5 bases and J by 2 bases, and 13 bases separated the two germline ends. In germline, CDR1 is SGHTA, CDR2 FQGNSA. CDR3 sequence (DNA): TGTGCCAGCAGCCGCGGCGGAGGGGCCTACAATGAGCAGTTCTTC. It codes for CASSRGGGAYNEQFF.

Ten or more counts support this clonotype. This chain connects TRBV3-1 to TRBJ1-2; 7 nucleotides match TRBD1. This CDR3 has 14 residues. Germline lookup yields CDR1 LGHDT and CDR2 YNNKEL (reference sequence). After removal of 3 bases from V and 6 bases from J, the junction contained 7 bases not matched to a gene. The CDR3 DNA sequence: TGTGCCAGCAGCCAGACGACAGGGAGAAATGGCTACACCTTC. This gives the protein CASSQTTGRNGYTF.

This clonotype occurred many times. The chain combines TRBV7-2 with TRBJ1-2; 7 nucleotides match TRBD1. Looked up from germline, CDR1 is SGHTA and CDR2 is FQGNSA. This CDR3 is 12 amino acids long. With V trimmed by 6 bases and J by 10 bases, 8 bases remained unmatched. As DNA, the CDR3 is TGTGCCAGCAGACAGGGGTATTCGGACTACACCTTC. It codes for CASRQGYSDYTF.

The genes are TRBV7-2 and TRBJ2-5, with D possibly matching TRBD2 (6 bases). This CDR3 region has 16 residues. The V end lost 1 base, the J end lost 5 bases, and 17 bases lay between the germline ends. Looked up from germline, CDR1 is SGHTA and CDR2 is FQGNSA. The CDR3 sequence is CASSLGVGRGQETQYF. DNA for the CDR3: TGTGCCAGCAGCTTAGGAGTGGGGCGGGGTCAGGAGACCCAGTACTTC.

In DNA form, the CDR3 reads TGTGCCAGCAGTACCTATATGGGCGCAGATACGCAGTATTTT. It specifies CASSTYMGADTQYF. This chain uses TRBV6-2 or TRBV6-3 with TRBJ2-3, with D unresolved. The CDR3 spans 14 residues. The germline CDR1 and CDR2 sequences are MNHEY and SVGEGT. V lost 5 bases and J lost 4, with 13 bases in between.

The gene calls are TRBV28 and TRBJ2-5, with unresolved D. This CDR3 spans 12 amino acids. Per germline, CDR1 MDHEN and CDR2 SYDVKM. The V end was cut by 3 bases, the J end by 5 bases, with 7 bases between. The CDR3 DNA is TGTGCCAGCAGTTTCCAAGCGGAGACCCAGTACTTC. This codes for CASSFQAETQYF.

This clonotype was recorded many times. The rearrangement joins TRBV7-2 to TRBJ1-3; D possibly corresponds to TRBD1 (6 bases). V gave up 2 bases and J gave up 8 bases, with 10 bases separating them. This CDR3 has 13 residues. Germline V CDR1 and CDR2: SGHTA, FQGNSA. The CDR3 DNA reads TGTGCCAGCAGCTTACAGGGGAGGGACACCATATATTTT. Protein sequence: CASSLQGRDTIYF.

In its sample, this clonotype was seen many times. The chain couples TRBV7-9 to TRBJ1-2; no clear D. This CDR3 has 13 amino acids. The V gene's germline CDR1 is SEHNR and CDR2 FQNEAQ (reference sequence). V was trimmed by 6 bases and J by 8 bases, leaving 16 bases between them. The CDR3: CASSSLRVGGYTF. DNA of the CDR3: TGTGCCAGCAGTTCCCTACGGGTCGGAGGCTACACCTTC.

The chain recombines TRBV7-2 with TRBJ2-7; D call uncertain. V dropped 2 bases and J dropped 6 bases, with 8 bases sitting between them. Germline V gene sequence: CDR1 SGHTA, CDR2 FQGNSA. The CDR3 has 12 amino acids. This CDR3 reads CASSLNAGEQYF. The CDR3 bases are TGTGCCAGCAGCTTAAACGCCGGCGAGCAGTACTTC.

This clonotype was counted many times. The genes are TRBV25-1 and TRBJ2-2, with 9 bases lining up with TRBD2. The V gene's germline CDR1 is MGHDK and CDR2 SYGVNS. This CDR3 is built from 18 residues. J was trimmed by 3 bases and V by 6 bases; bases with no gene match: 14. Here the CDR3 DNA reads TGTGCCAGCAGCCTGAAAGGATCGGGACTAGCAGACACCGGGGAGCTGTTTTTT. Its protein product is CASSLKGSGLADTGELFF.

The V gene is TRBV6-5, the J gene TRBJ2-5, with 13 bases fitting TRBD2. CDR1 is MNHEY, CDR2 SVGAGI, per germline. This CDR3 contains 16 residues. The trim removed 2 bases at V and 6 bases at J, leaving 6 bases unmatched. The CDR3 protein is CASSYLLAGGPQTQYF. The CDR3 coding sequence is TGTGCCAGCAGTTACCTACTAGCGGGAGGGCCTCAGACCCAGTACTTC.

This clonotype was counted only a few times. This chain joins TRBV23-1 and TRBJ2-7, with unresolved D. TRBV23-1 is marked as an open reading frame, function uncertain. The CDR3 length is 16 residues. V lost 4 bases and J 0 bases, leaving 16 bases between the germline ends. In nucleotides, the CDR3 is TGCGCCAGCAGTCTTTACCTCAGGAAAAGCTCCTACGAGCAGTACTTC. The encoded protein is CASSLYLRKSSYEQYF.

This clonotype was found many times. V usage is TRBV7-2 and J usage is TRBJ2-3, with 7 bases lining up with TRBD2. The germline V gene has CDR1 SGHTA and CDR2 FQGNSA. V lost 3 bases to trimming and J lost 6 bases; unmatched junction nucleotides: 6. CDR3 length equals 14 residues. The CDR3 bases are TGTGCCAGCAGCTTCCTCCGGGGGGAGGATACGCAGTATTTT. It is translated as CASSFLRGEDTQYF.

This clonotype was detected ten times or more. This chain connects TRBV7-2 to TRBJ2-2, with 13 bases lining up with TRBD2. There are 18 residues in the CDR3. The V and J ends lost 5 bases and 4 bases, in that order; junction bases with no gene match: 10. Germline CDR1 and CDR2: SGHTA and FQGNSA. CDR3 DNA: TGTGCCAGCAGCCGACGAGGAAGGACTAGCGGGGGCACCGGGGAGCTGTTTTTT. Protein product: CASSRRGRTSGGTGELFF.

Only a few counts were recorded for this clonotype. The chain employs TRBV15 and TRBJ2-1; D tentatively reads TRBD1 or TRBD2 (6 bases each). There are 16 residues in the CDR3. The germline V gene encodes CDR1 LNHNV and CDR2 YYDKDF (reference sequence). V lost 6 bases, J lost 3 bases, and 18 bases lay in between. The CDR3 loop is CATREEGGGVYNEQFF. In nucleotides, the CDR3 is TGTGCCACCAGGGAGGAGGGGGGCGGAGTCTACAATGAGCAGTTCTTC.

The table lists this clonotype with a few counts. The chain couples TRBV29-1 to TRBJ1-1, with a possible D match to TRBD1 (5 bases). Germline CDR1 reads SQVTM; CDR2 reads ANQGSEA. The CDR3 covers 10 residues. V lost 8 bases and J 8 bases, leaving 12 bases between the germline ends. CDR3 sequence: CSSGPGEAFF. The CDR3, as DNA: TGCAGCTCCGGCCCAGGGGAAGCTTTCTTT.

This clonotype was found many times. This sequence joins TRBV29-1 and TRBJ2-7; D gene ambiguous. Trimming took 5 bases from V and 5 from J, leaving 16 bases between them. The germline V gene has CDR1 SQVTM and CDR2 ANQGSEA. CDR3 length: 13 amino acids. CDR3 nucleotide sequence: TGCAGCGTTCGTCGGTCGGTGGGGAACGAGCAGTACTTC. Translating it yields CSVRRSVGNEQYF.

This clonotype was picked up many times. The V call is TRBV7-2, the J call TRBJ2-1, with a possible D match to TRBD1 (5 bases). The ends were cut back, 1 base at V and 8 bases at J, with 12 bases in the middle. This CDR3 spans 14 amino acids. In germline, CDR1 is SGHTA, CDR2 FQGNSA. In DNA form, the CDR3 reads TGTGCCAGCAGCTTAGTAGCAGGCAGGGATGAGCAGTTCTTC. Its translation: CASSLVAGRDEQFF.

This clonotype has at least ten counts. The chain recombines TRBV7-2 with TRBJ2-4, with D perhaps TRBD1 (5 bases). The CDR3 sequence is 12 residues long. The V gene's germline CDR1 is SGHTA and CDR2 FQGNSA. Trimming removed 0 bases at V and 9 bases at J, with 6 bases between. CDR3 residues: CASSLAQGIQYF. The CDR3 bases are TGTGCCAGCAGCTTAGCGCAGGGCATTCAGTACTTC.

This clonotype was seen repeatedly, ten times or more. The rearrangement joins TRBV28 to TRBJ1-2; D gene ambiguous. The CDR3 runs to 13 residues. V was cut by 6 bases and J by 0 bases, with 8 bases left in between. Germline values: CDR1 MDHEN, CDR2 SYDVKM. DNA of the CDR3: TGTGCCAGCAGCCAGGCCCCTAACTATGGCTACACCTTC. This encodes CASSQAPNYGYTF.